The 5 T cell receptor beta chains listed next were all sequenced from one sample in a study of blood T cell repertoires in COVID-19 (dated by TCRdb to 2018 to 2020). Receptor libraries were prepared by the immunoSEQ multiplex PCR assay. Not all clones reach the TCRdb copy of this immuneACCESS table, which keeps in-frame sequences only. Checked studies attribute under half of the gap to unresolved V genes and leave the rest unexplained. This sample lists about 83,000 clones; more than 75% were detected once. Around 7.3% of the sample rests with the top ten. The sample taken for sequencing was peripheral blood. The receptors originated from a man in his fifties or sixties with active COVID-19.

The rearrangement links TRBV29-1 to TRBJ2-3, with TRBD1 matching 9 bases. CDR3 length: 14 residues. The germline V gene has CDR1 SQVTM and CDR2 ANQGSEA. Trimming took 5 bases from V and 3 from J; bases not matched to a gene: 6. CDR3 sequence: CSVSGTGLTDTQYF. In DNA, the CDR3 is TGCAGCGTTAGCGGGACAGGGCTGACAGATACGCAGTATTTT.

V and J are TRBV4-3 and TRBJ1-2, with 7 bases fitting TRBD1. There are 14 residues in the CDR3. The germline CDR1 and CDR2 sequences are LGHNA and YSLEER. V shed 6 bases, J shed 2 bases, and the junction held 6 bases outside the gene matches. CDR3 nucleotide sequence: TGCGCCAGCAGACCGACAGGGTCGAACTATGGCTACACCTTC. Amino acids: CASRPTGSNYGYTF.

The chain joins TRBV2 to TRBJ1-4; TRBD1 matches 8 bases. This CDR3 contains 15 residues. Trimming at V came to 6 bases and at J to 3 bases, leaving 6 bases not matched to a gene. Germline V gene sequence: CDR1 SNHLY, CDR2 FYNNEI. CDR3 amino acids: CASRKTGGPNEKLFF. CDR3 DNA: TGTGCCAGCAGGAAAACAGGGGGACCTAATGAAAAACTGTTTTTT.

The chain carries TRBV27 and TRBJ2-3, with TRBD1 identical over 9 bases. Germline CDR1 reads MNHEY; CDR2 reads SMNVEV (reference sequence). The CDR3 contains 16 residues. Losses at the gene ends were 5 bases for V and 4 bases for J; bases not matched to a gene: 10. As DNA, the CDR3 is TGTGCCAGCAGTAAAAGACAGGGGGAAGGCGCAGATACGCAGTATTTT. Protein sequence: CASSKRQGEGADTQYF.

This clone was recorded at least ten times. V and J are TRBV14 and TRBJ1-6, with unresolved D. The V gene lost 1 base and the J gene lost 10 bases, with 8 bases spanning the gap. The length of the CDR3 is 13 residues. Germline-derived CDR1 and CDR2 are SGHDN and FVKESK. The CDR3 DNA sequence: TGTGCCAGCAGCCAAGCGGGTCAGTCACCCCTCCACTTT. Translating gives CASSQAGQSPLHF. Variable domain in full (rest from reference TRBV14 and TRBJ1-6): EAGVTQFPSHSVIEKGQTVTLRCDPISGHDNLYWYRRVMGKEIKFLLHFVKESKQDESGMPNNRFLAERTGGTYSTLKVQPAELEDSGVYFCASSQAGQSPLHFGNGTRLTVT.